One sample yielded the 20 T cell receptor beta chains listed below, sequenced in a study of T cell responses to AZD1222 COVID-19 vaccine (dated by TCRdb to the early 2020s). The library was obtained by the immunoSEQ multiplex PCR assay. Here the immuneACCESS table is served through TCRdb, limited to in-frame sequences with V and J called. Missing clones are a known gap in these copies; in checked studies unresolved V genes cover under half, and the rest lacks a known reason. The sample yields 90,000 to 150,000 clones; roughly nine tenths were counted once. The ten largest clones take up around 2.5% of the sample. What the time point label conveys for this sample: about 28 days (+/-7) after the second vaccine dose. This specimen consisted of peripheral blood, obtained 28 days after the second AZD1222 dose. These receptor sequences come from an adult who received the AZD1222 COVID-19 vaccine.

The rearrangement joins TRBV3-1 (or the pseudogene TRBV3-2) to TRBJ1-2; tentative D call: TRBD1 (5 bases). The germline CDR1 and CDR2 sequences are LGHDT and YNNKEL (reference sequence). This CDR3 has 14 residues. V was trimmed by 1 base and J by 6 bases, leaving 12 bases between them. The DNA of the CDR3 is TGTGCCAGCAGCCAAGGCGGGGGTACGCATGGCTACACCTTC. Translated, it gives CASSQGGGTHGYTF.

The V and J genes are TRBV28 and TRBJ2-7; TRBD1 matches 10 bases. Unmatched junction bases numbered 5, after V lost 3 bases and J lost 3 bases. Germline V gene sequence: CDR1 MDHEN, CDR2 SYDVKM. The length of the CDR3 is 15 residues. CDR3 protein: CASSFPDRGFYEQYF. CDR3 nucleotide sequence: TGTGCCAGCAGTTTCCCGGACAGGGGGTTCTACGAGCAGTACTTC.

The V call is TRBV5-5, the J call TRBJ1-2, with D perhaps matching TRBD1 (5 bases). The V gene's germline CDR1 is SGHKS and CDR2 YYEKEE (reference sequence). The germline V and J ends were trimmed by 6 bases and 3 bases, with 15 bases remaining between them. The CDR3 has 14 amino acids. CDR3 DNA sequence: TGTGCCAGCACCCTATCGGGGGATCACTATGGCTACACCTTC. Protein sequence: CASTLSGDHYGYTF.

This chain uses TRBV9 with TRBJ1-5, with D hard to call. Germline-derived CDR1 and CDR2 are SGDLS and YYNGEE. This CDR3 is built from 17 residues. V was shortened by 2 bases and J by 4 bases, with 19 bases between the two germline ends. CDR3 DNA: TGTGCCAGCAGCGTCCCGGATCGGCAGGAGGAAAATCAGCCCCAGCATTTT. Its translation is CASSVPDRQEENQPQHF.

This sequence joins TRBV4-2 and TRBJ1-6; D is unresolved. The V gene's germline CDR1 is LGHNA and CDR2 YNFKEQ. The CDR3 has 17 residues. V was shortened by 0 bases and J by 2 bases, with 11 bases between the two germline ends. CDR3: CASSQEIGQAYNSPLHF. The CDR3 nucleotides are TGTGCCAGCAGCCAAGAGATCGGCCAGGCCTATAATTCACCCCTCCACTTT.

This clone was seen a single time. The V call is TRBV5-4, the J call TRBJ1-1; D unclear. The CDR3 has 16 residues. V was shortened by 2 bases and J by 2 bases, with 16 bases between the two germline ends. Germline V gene sequence: CDR1 SGHNT, CDR2 YYREEE (reference sequence). The CDR3 here is CASSFIPRRRNTEAFF. The DNA for the CDR3 is TGTGCCAGCAGCTTTATTCCGCGCCGGAGAAACACTGAAGCTTTCTTT.

The rearrangement joins TRBV30 to TRBJ2-7; D is unclear. The CDR3 is 11 amino acids. V lost 5 bases and J lost 3, with 8 bases in between. Germline CDR1 GTSNPN, CDR2 SVGIG (reference sequence). CDR3 residues: CAWAVDYEQYF. CDR3 bases: TGTGCCTGGGCAGTGGACTACGAGCAGTACTTC. Full variable domain (remainder filled in from reference TRBV30 and TRBJ2-7): SQTIHQWPATLVQPVGSPLSLECTVEGTSNPNLYWYRQAAGRGLQLLFYSVGIGQISSEVPQNLSASRPQDRQFILSSKKLLLSDSGFYLCAWAVDYEQYFGPGTRLTVT.

This rearrangement joins TRBV9 to TRBJ1-2; tentatively, D is TRBD1 (6 bases). Trimming left V 4 bases short and J 8 bases short, with 15 bases between. This CDR3 spans 13 amino acids. The V gene's germline CDR1 is SGDLS and CDR2 YYNGEE. CDR3 protein: CASSPGLRGGYTF. In DNA, the CDR3 is TGTGCCAGCAGCCCCGGCCTCAGGGGAGGCTACACCTTC.

The chain employs TRBV7-3 and TRBJ2-3, with 12 bases lining up with TRBD1. Trimming took 5 bases from V and 4 from J; bases not matched to a gene: 13. Germline V gene sequence: CDR1 SGHTA, CDR2 FQGTGA. The CDR3 loop spans 18 amino acids. In DNA, the CDR3 is TGTGCCAGCAGCCCCGGAGGCGGGGGACAGGGGGCCCCAGATACGCAGTATTTT. This codes for CASSPGGGGQGAPDTQYF.

The chain links TRBV18 to TRBJ1-6, with TRBD1 as a possible D gene (5 bases). Trimming shortened V by 3 bases and J by 7 bases, and 7 bases separated the two germline ends. The CDR3 sequence is 13 residues long. CDR1 is KGHSH and CDR2 is LQKENI in the germline V gene. The CDR3 DNA reads TGTGCCAGCTCACCTGACAGAAATTCACCCCTCCACTTT. Translation gives CASSPDRNSPLHF.

This clone was seen a single time. The genes are TRBV7-2 and TRBJ2-2; D is undetermined. V lost 10 bases and J 2 bases, leaving 11 bases between the germline ends. Germline loops: CDR1 SGHTA, CDR2 FQGNSA. This CDR3 has 13 amino acids. The CDR3 spells CANLNRNTGELFF. Written as DNA, the CDR3 is TGTGCCAACCTTAACCGTAACACCGGGGAGCTGTTTTTT.

The CDR3 protein is CASSFRTESPLHF. The DNA for the CDR3 is TGTGCCAGCAGTTTCAGGACGGAATCACCCCTCCACTTT. The chain has TRBV6-2 or TRBV6-3 and TRBJ1-6; D unclear. Germline lookup yields CDR1 MNHEY and CDR2 SVGEGT. There are 13 residues in the CDR3. V was cut by 4 bases and J by 10 bases, with 11 bases left in between.

The chain combines TRBV6-2 or TRBV6-3 with TRBJ1-5, with D maybe TRBD1 (5 bases). The CDR3 totals 13 residues. Germline values: CDR1 MNHEY, CDR2 SVGEGT. V lost 4 bases, J lost 7 bases, and 11 bases lay in between. Here the CDR3 reads CASSSAGHQPQHF. The CDR3 DNA reads TGTGCCAGCAGTTCTGCAGGGCACCAGCCCCAGCATTTT.

This sequence joins TRBV7-8 and TRBJ2-2; the D gene is possibly TRBD1 (6 bases). This CDR3 spans 15 amino acids. Germline CDR1 reads SGHVS; CDR2 reads FQNEAQ. V was cut by 6 bases and J by 4 bases, with 15 bases left in between. CDR3 coding DNA: TGTGCCAGCAGAACTGTGCAGGGGTTCACCGGGGAGCTGTTTTTT. This codes for CASRTVQGFTGELFF.

The rearrangement uses TRBV30 and TRBJ1-2; D is undetermined. Germline CDR1 is GTSNPN and CDR2 is SVGIG (reference sequence). The length of the CDR3 is 13 residues. With 3 bases removed from V and 1 base from J, the gap between germline ends came to 9 bases. CDR3 nucleotide sequence: TGTGCCTGGAGCGGTGGGATTAACTATGGCTACACCTTC. Its translation is CAWSGGINYGYTF.

The chain carries TRBV27 and TRBJ2-1; no clear D gene. In germline, CDR1 is MNHEY, CDR2 SMNVEV (reference sequence). The CDR3 runs 13 residues. V lost 0 bases and J lost 15, with 15 bases in between. The CDR3 region is CASSLSGALVWFF. DNA of the CDR3: TGTGCCAGCAGTTTATCTGGTGCCCTAGTTTGGTTCTTC.

The chain is built from TRBV5-5 and TRBJ1-5; 7 nucleotides match TRBD1. The CDR3 spans 15 residues. Germline CDR1 SGHKS, CDR2 YYEKEE (reference sequence). V lost 2 bases and J lost 3; bases outside the gene matches: 5. Here the CDR3 reads CASSFFDRVNQPQHF. The CDR3 DNA reads TGTGCCAGCAGCTTTTTTGACAGGGTCAATCAGCCCCAGCATTTT.

This chain connects TRBV7-3 to TRBJ2-1, with D possibly being TRBD1 or TRBD2 (6 bases each). The CDR3 loop spans 14 amino acids. From germline, CDR1 is SGHTA and CDR2 FQGTGA. Between the trimmed V and J ends, which lost 2 bases and 4 bases, there was a span of 9 bases. The DNA for the CDR3 is TGTGCCAGCAGCTTAGGAGGGGGGTACAATGAGCAGTTCTTC. Amino acid sequence: CASSLGGGYNEQFF.

V gene TRBV5-8 combines with J gene TRBJ1-4; no clear D. Trimming took 0 bases from V and 8 from J, leaving 14 bases between them. CDR1 is SGHTS, CDR2 YDEGEE, per germline. There are 15 residues in the CDR3. This CDR3 reads CASSLVRFEVEKLFF. CDR3 bases: TGTGCCAGCAGCTTGGTCCGCTTCGAAGTGGAAAAACTGTTTTTT.

V usage is TRBV21-1 and J usage is TRBJ1-2; the table's D call, TRBD1, has no DNA check behind it. TRBV21-1 is a pseudogene. This CDR3 has 19 residues. This CDR3 is CASSKQLALQGAWEYGYTF. In DNA, the CDR3 is TGTGCCAGCAGCAAACAATTGGCGCTACAGGGGGCGTGGGAATATGGCTACACCTTC.